Given below is one T cell receptor beta chain in context. The data stem from a study of blood T cell repertoires in COVID-19. Germline assignment: CDR1 SQVTM and CDR2 ANQGSEA. This CDR3 is 16 amino acids long. V was cut by 4 bases and J by 4 bases, with 21 bases left in between. This table comes from immunoSEQ multiplex PCR, and its TCRdb copy is limited to in-frame clones, with some not included. The sample has approximately 210,000 clones, around 80% seen once. Sequencing was performed on PBMCs or T cells enriched from blood (not recorded which). V is TRBV29-1 and J is TRBJ2-3, with no clear D. This clonotype was sampled from a man younger than 40 with acute COVID-19. This CDR3 is CSVVVLFQPQADTQYF. CDR3 in DNA: TGCAGCGTTGTGGTACTTTTTCAACCCCAGGCAGATACGCAGTATTTT.